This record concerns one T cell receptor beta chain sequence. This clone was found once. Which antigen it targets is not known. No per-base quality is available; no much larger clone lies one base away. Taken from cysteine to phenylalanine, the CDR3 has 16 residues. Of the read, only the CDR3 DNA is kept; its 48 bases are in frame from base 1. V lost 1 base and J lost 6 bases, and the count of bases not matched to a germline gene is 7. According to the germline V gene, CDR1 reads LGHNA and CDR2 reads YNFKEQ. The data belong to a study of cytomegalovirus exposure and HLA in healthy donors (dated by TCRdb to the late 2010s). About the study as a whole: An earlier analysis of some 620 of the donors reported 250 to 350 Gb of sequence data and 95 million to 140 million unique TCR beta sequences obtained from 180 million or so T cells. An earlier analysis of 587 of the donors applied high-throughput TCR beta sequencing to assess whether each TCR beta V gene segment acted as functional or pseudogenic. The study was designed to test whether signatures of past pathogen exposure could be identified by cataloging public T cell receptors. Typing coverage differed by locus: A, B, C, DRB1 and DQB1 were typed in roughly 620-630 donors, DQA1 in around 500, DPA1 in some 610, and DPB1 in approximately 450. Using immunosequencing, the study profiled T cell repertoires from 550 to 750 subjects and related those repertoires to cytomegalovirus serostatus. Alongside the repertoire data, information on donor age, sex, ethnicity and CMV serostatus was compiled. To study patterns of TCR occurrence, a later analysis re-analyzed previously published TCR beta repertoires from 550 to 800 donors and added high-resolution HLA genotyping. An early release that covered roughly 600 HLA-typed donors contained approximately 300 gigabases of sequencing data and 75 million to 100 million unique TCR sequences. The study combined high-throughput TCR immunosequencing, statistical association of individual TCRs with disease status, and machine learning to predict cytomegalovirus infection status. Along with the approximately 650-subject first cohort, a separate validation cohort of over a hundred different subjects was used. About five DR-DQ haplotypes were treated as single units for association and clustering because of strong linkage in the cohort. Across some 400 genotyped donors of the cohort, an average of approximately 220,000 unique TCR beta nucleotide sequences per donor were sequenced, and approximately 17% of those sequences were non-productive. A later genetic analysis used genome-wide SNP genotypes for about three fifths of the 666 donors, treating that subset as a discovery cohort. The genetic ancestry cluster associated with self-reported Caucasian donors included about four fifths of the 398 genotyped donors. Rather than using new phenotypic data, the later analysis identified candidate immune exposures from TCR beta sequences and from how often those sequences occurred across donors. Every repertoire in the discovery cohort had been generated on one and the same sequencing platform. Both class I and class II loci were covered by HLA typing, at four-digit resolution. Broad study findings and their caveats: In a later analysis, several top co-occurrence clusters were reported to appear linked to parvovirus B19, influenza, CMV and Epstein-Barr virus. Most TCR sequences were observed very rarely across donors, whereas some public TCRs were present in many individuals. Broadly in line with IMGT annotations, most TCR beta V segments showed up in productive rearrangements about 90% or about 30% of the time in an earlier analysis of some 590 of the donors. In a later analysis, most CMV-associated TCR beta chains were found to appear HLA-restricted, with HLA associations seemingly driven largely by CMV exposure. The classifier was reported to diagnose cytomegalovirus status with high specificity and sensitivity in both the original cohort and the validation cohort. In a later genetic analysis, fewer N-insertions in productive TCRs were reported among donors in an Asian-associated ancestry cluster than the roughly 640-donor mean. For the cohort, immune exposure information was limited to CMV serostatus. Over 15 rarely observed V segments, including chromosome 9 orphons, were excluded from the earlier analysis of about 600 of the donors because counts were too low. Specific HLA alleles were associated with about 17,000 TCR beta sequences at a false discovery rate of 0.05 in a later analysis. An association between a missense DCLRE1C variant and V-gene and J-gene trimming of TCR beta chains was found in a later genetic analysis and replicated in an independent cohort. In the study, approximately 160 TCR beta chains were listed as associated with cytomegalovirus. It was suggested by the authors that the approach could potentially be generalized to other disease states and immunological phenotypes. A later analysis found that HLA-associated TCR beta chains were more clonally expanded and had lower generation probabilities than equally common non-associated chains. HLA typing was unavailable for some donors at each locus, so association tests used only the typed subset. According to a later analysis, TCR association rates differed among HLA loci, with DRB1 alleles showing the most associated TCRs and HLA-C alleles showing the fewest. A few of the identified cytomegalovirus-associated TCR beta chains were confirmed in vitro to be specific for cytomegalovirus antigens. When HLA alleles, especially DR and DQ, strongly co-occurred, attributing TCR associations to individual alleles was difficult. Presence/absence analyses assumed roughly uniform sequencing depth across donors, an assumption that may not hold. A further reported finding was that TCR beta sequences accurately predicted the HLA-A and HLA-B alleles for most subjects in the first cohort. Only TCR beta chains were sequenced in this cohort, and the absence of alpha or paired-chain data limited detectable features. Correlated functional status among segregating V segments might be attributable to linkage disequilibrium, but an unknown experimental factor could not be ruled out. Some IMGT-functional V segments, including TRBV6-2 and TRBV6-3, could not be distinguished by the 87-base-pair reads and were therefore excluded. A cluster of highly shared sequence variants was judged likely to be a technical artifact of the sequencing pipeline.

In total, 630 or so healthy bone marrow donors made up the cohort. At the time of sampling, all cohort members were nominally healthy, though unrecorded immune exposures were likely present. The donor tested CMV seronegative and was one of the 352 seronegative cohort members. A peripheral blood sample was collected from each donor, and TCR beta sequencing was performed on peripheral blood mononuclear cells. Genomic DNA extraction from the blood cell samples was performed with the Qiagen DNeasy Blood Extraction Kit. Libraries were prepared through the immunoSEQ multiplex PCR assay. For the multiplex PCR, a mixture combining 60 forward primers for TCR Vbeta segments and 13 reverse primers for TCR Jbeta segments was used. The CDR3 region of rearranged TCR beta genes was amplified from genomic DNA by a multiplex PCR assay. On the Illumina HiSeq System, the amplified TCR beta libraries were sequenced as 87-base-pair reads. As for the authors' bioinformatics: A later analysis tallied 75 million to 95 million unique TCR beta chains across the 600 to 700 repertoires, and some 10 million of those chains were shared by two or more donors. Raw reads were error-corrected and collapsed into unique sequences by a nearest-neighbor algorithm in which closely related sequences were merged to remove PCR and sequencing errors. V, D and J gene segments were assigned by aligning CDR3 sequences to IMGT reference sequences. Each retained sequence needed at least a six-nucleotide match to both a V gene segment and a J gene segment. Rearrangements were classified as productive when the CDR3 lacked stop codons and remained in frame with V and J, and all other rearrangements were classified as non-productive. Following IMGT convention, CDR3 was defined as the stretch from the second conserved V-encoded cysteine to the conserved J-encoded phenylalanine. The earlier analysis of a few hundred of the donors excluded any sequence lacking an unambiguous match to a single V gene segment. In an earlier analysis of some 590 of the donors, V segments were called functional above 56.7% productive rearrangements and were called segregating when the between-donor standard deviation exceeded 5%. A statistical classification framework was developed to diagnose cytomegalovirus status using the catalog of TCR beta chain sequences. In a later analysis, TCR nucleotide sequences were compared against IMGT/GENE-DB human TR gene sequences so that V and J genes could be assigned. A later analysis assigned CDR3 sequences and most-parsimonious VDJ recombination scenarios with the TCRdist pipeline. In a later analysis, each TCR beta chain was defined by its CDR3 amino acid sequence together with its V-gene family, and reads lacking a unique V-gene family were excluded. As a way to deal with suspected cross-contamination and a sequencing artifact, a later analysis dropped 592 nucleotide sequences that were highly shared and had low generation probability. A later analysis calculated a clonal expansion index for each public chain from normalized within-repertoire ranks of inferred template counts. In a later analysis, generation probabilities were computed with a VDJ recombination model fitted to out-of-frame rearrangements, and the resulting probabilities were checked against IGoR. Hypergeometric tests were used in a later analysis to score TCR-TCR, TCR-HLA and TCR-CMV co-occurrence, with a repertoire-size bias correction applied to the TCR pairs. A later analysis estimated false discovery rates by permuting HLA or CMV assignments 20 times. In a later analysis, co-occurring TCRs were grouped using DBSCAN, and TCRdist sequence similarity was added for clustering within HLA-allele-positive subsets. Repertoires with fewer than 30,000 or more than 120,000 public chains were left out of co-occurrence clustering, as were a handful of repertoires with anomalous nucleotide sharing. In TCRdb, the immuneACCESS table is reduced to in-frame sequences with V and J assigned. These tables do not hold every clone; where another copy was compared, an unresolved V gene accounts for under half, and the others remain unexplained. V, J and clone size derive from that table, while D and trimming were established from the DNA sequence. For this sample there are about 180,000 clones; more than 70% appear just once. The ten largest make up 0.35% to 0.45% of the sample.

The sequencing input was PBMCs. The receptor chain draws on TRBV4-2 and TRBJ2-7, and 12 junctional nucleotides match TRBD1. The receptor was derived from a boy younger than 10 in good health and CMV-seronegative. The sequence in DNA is TGTGCCAGCAGCCAAGCGCTTTGGGACAGGGGGCGCGAGCAGTACTTC. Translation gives CASSQALWDRGREQYF.